This T cell receptor beta chain was sequenced during a study of cytomegalovirus exposure and HLA in healthy donors. This clone turned up a few times. Its matching antigen is unknown. The CDR3 length is 14 residues. The germline V gene has CDR1 GTSNPN and CDR2 SVGIG (reference sequence). V lost 0 bases and J 4 bases, leaving 11 bases between the germline ends. General observations from the study: When analyzed later, a missense DCLRE1C variant was found to be linked to TCR beta V- and J-gene trimming. Clonal expansion was found to be greater in HLA-associated TCR beta chains than in equally common others in a later analysis. Several of the most significant clusters were apparently associated with common viral pathogens in a later analysis.

PCR involved 60 Vbeta and 13 Jbeta primers. Sequenced by immunoSEQ multiplex PCR; TCRdb stores in-frame clones only, minus some. The sample consists of about 140,000 clones, about 86% of them appearing once. The sample taken for sequencing was PBMCs. The chain joins TRBV30 to TRBJ2-3; tentatively, D is TRBD2 (7 bases). The receptor was derived from a man between 40 and 49 years old in good health and CMV-seropositive. CDR3 loop: CAWSVGRGADTQYF. CDR3 coding DNA: TGTGCCTGGAGTGTAGGGAGGGGGGCAGATACGCAGTATTTT.